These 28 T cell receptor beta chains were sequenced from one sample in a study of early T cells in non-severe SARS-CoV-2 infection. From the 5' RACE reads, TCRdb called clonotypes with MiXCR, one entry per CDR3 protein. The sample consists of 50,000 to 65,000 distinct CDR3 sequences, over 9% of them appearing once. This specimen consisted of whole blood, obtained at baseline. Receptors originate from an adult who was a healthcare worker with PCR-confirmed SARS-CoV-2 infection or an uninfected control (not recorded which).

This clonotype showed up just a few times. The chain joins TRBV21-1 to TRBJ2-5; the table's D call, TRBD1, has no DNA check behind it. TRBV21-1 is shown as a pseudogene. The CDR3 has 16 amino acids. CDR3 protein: CASSKSWDRYQETQYF. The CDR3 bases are TGTGCCAGCAGCAAAAGTTGGGACAGGTACCAAGAGACCCAGTACTTC.

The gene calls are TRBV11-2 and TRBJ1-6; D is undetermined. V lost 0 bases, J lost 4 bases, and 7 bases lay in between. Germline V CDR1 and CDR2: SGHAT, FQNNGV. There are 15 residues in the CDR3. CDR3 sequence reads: CASSLDVSYNSPLHF. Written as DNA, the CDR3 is TGTGCCAGCAGCTTAGACGTCAGTTATAATTCACCCCTCCACTTT.

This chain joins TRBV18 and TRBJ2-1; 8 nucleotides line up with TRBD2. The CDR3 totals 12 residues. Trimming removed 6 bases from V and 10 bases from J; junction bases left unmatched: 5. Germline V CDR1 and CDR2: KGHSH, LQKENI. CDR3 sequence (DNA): TGTGCCAGCTCCCTTAGCGGGAACGAGCAGTTCTTC. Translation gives CASSLSGNEQFF.

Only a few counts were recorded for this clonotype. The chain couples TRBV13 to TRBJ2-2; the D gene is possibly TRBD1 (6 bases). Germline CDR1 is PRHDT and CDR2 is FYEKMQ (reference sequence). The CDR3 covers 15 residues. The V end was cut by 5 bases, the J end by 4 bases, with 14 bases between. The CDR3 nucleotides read TGTGCCAGCAGCATAGACAGGAGAACCACCGGGGAGCTGTTTTTT. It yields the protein CASSIDRRTTGELFF.

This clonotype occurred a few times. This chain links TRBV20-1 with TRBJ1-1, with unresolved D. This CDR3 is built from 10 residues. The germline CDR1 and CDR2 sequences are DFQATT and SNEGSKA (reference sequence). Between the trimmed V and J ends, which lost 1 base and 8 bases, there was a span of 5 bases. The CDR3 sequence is CSARVVEAFF. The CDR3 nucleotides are TGCAGTGCTAGAGTCGTCGAAGCTTTCTTT.

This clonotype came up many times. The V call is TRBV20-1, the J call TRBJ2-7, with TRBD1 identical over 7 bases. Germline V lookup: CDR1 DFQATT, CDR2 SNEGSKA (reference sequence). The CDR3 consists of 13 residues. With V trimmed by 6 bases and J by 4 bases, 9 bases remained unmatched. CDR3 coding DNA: TGCAGTGCCACCCGGGACAGACTTTACGAGCAGTACTTC. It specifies CSATRDRLYEQYF.

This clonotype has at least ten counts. CDR3 bases: TGTGCCAGCAGCATGGCCGGGAAACCGACTGAAGCTTTCTTT. Protein sequence: CASSMAGKPTEAFF. This chain uses TRBV7-6 with TRBJ1-1; D is undetermined. This CDR3 comprises 14 residues. V shed 5 bases and J shed 5 bases, with 15 bases lying between them. Looked up from germline, CDR1 is SGHVS and CDR2 is FNYEAQ.

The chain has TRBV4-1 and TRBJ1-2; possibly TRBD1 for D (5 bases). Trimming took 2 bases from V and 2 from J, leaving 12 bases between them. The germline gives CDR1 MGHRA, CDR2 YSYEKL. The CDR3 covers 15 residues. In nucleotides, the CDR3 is TGCGCCAGCAGCCAACCCGTCAAGGGGAACTATGGCTACACCTTC. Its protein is CASSQPVKGNYGYTF.

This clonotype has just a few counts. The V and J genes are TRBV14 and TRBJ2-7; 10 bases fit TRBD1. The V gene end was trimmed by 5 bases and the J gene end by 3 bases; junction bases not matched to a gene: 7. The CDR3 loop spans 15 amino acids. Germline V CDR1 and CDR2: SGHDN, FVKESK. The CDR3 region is CASSKSGTGDYEQYF. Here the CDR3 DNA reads TGTGCCAGCAGCAAATCCGGGACAGGGGACTACGAGCAGTACTTC.

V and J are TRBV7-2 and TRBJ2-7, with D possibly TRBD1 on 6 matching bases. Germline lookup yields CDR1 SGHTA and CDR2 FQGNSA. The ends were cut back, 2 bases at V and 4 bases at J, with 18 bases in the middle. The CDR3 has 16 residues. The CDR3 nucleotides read TGTGCCAGCAGCTTAAATTCGGCAGGGGACATATACGAGCAGTACTTC. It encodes CASSLNSAGDIYEQYF.

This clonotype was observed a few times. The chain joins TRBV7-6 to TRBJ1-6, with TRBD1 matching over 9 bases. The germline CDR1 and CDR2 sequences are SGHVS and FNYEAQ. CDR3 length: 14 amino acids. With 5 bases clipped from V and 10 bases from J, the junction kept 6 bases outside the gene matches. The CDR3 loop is CASSARQGESPLHF. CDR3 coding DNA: TGTGCCAGCAGCGCCAGACAGGGGGAATCACCCCTCCACTTT.

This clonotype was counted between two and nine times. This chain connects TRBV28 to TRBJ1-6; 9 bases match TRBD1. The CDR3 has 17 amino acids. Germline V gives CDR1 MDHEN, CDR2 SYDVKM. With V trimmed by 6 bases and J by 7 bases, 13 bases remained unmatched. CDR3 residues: CASRTPGTGQGNSPLHF. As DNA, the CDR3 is TGTGCCAGCAGAACCCCCGGCACGGGACAGGGAAATTCACCCCTCCACTTT.

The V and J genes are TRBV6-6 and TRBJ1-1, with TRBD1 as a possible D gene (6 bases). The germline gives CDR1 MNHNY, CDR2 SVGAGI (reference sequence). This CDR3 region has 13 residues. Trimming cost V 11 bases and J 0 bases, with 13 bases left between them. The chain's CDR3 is CAESRQVNTEAFF. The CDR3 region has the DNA TGTGCCGAATCGAGACAGGTGAACACTGAAGCTTTCTTT.

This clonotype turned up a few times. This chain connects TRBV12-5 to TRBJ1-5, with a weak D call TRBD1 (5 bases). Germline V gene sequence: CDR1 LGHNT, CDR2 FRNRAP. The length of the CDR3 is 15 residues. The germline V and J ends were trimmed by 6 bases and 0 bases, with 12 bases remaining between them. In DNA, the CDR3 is TGTGCTAGTGGGCTCGTCGGGGGTAGCAATCAGCCCCAGCATTTT. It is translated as CASGLVGGSNQPQHF.

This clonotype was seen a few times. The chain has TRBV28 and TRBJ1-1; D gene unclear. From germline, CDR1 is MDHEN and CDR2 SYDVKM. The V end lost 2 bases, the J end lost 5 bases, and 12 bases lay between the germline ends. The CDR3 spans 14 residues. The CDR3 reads CASSLGVLPTEAFF. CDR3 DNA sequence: TGTGCCAGCAGTTTAGGAGTTCTCCCTACTGAAGCTTTCTTT.

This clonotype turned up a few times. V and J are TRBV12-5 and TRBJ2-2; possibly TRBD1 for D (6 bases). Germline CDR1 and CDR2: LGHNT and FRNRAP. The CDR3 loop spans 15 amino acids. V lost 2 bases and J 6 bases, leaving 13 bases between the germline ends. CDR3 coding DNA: TGTGCTAGTGGTTTGTACACAGGGACCCCCGGGGAGCTGTTTTTT. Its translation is CASGLYTGTPGELFF.

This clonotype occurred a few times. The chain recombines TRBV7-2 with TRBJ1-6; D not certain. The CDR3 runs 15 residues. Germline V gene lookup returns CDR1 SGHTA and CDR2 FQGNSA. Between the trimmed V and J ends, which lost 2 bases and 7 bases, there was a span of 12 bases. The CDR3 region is CASSLLRLTNSPLHF. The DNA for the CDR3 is TGTGCCAGCAGCTTACTCCGGTTAACCAATTCACCCCTCCACTTT. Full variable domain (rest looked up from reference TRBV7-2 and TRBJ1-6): GAGVSQSPSNKVTEKGKDVELRCDPISGHTALYWYRQSLGQGLEFLIYFQGNSAPDKSGLPSDRFSAERTGGSVSTLTIQRTQQEDSAVYLCASSLLRLTNSPLHFGNGTRLTVT.

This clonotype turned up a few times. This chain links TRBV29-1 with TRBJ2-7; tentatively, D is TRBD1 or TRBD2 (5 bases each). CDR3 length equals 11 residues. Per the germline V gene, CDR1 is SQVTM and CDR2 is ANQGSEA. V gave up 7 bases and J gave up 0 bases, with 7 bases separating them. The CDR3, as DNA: TGCAGCGCAGGGAGCTCCTACGAGCAGTACTTC. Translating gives CSAGSSYEQYF.

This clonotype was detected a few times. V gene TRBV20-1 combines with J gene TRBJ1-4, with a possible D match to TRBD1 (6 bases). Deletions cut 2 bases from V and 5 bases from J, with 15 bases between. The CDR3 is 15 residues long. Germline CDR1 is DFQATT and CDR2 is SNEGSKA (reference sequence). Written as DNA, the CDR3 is TGCAGTGCTAGATACCCCGGGAGGGGGAATGAAAAACTGTTTTTT. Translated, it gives CSARYPGRGNEKLFF.

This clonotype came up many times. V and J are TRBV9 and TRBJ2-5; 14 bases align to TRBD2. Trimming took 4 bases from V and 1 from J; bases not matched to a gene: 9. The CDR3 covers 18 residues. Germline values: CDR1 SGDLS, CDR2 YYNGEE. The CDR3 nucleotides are TGTGCCAGCAGCTCCGGACTAGCGGGGGGCCCCCCCCAAGAGACCCAGTACTTC. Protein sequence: CASSSGLAGGPPQETQYF.

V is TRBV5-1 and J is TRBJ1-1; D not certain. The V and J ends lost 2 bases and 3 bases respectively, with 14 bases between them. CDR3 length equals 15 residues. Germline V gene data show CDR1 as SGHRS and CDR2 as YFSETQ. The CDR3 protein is CASSFVRGKDTEAFF. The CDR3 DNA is TGCGCCAGCAGCTTTGTTCGAGGGAAGGACACTGAAGCTTTCTTT.

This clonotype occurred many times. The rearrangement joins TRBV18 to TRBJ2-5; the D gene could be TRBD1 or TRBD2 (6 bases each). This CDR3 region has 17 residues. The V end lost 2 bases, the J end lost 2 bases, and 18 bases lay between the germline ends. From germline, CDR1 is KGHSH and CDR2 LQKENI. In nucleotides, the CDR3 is TGTGCCAGCTCACCAGGAGGGGAAAACAGGGCGCAAGAGACCCAGTACTTC. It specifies CASSPGGENRAQETQYF.

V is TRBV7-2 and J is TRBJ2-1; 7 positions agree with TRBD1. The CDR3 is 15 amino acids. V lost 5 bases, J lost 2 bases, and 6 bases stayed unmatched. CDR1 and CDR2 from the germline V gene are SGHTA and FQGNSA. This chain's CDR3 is CASSLVGQAYNEQFF. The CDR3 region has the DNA TGTGCCAGCAGCCTAGTAGGACAGGCCTACAATGAGCAGTTCTTC.

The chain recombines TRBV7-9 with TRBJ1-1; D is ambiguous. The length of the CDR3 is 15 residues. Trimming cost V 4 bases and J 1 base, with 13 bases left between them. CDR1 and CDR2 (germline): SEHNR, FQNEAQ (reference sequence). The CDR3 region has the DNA TGTGCCAGCAGCTCCCCGCCCGGACGGAACACTGAAGCTTTCTTT. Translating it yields CASSSPPGRNTEAFF.

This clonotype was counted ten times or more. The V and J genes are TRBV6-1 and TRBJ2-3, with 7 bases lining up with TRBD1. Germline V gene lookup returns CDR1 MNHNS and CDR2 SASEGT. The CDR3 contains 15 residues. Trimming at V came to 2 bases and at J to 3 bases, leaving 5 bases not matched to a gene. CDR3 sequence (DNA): TGTGCCAGCAGTGAAATTGCAGGGGGAACAGATACGCAGTATTTT. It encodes CASSEIAGGTDTQYF.

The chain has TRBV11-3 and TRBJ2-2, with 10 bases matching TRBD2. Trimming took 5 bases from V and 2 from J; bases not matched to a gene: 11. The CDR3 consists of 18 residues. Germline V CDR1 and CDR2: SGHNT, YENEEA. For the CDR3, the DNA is TGTGCCAGCAGCCCCGGCCGTGTAGCGGGGGGTAACACCGGGGAGCTGTTTTTT. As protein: CASSPGRVAGGNTGELFF.

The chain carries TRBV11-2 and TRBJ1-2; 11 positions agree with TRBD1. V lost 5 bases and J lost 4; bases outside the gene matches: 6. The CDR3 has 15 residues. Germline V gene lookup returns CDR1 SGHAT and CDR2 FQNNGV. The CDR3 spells CASSHRTGGGYGYTF. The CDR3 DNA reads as TGTGCCAGCAGCCATCGGACAGGGGGCGGCTATGGCTACACCTTC.

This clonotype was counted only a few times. The CDR3 here is CASSSHKTSTDTQYF. DNA for the CDR3: TGTGCCAGCAGCTCCCACAAGACTAGCACAGATACGCAGTATTTT. V and J are TRBV7-9 and TRBJ2-3; D is unresolved. The CDR3 sequence is 15 residues long. Germline loops: CDR1 SEHNR, CDR2 FQNEAQ (reference sequence). Trimming took 4 bases from V and 0 from J, leaving 11 bases between them.